This T cell receptor (beta chain) was obtained from a study of molecular identifiers for immune sequencing clone quantification. Study-wide results and limits: Identical TCR molecules that share a barcode could lead to an underestimation of highly expanded clone sizes. Under 1% of molecules in naive cells, but over 97% of effector molecules, belonged to clones above 20 RNA copies.

CDR1 and CDR2 (germline): LGHDT, YNNKEL (reference sequence). The CDR3 spans 15 residues. Comment on this clonotype: The antigen is not known. At one end, the junction sequence differs from germline, possibly due to a read error.

Previously reported methods and listed TCR primers produced the bulk TCR libraries. TCRdb reprocessed the PCR reads with MiXCR, giving one entry per CDR3 protein. Of a few hundred thousand distinct CDR3 sequences in the sample, under 30% were seen once. Based on a CD8+CD4-CCR7+CD45RA+ profile, naive CD8 T cells were sorted. This chain joins TRBV3-1 and TRBJ2-3; 9 nucleotides match TRBD2. Sequenced input: naive CD8+ T cells from blood, with Jurkat cell RNA spiked in. Specified subset: FACS-sorted CD8+CD4-CCR7+CD45RA+ naive T cells. This receptor was taken from a human donor in good health. Some libraries in this study had Jurkat cell RNA spiked in. CDR3 in amino acids: CASSQIGLATDAQYF. The DNA for the CDR3 is TGTGCCAGCAGCCAAATCGGACTAGCGACAGATGCGCAGTATTTT.